A selection of T cell receptor beta chains follows, all from one sample in a study of T cells after yellow fever vaccination. TCRdb re-derived calls from the 5' RACE reads in MiXCR, one entry per CDR3 protein. The sample holds 160,000 or so distinct CDR3 sequences, around 7.2% seen once. This sample comprised CD4+ T cells sorted from PBMCs, obtained around 5 days after the first yellow fever vaccination. These receptors all stem from a young man who received the YFV17D yellow fever vaccine. Each CDR3 is given with its conserved first and last residue.

j_call: TRBJ2-4
v_call: TRBV4-1
cdr3_aa: CASSTGLAGGRAKNIQYF

j_call: TRBJ1-5
v_call: TRBV27
cdr3_aa: CASSPKGTGSYSNQPQHF

j_call: TRBJ1-1
v_call: TRBV20-1
cdr3_aa: CSAGDSSSEAFF

j_call: TRBJ2-1
v_call: TRBV7-3
cdr3_aa: CASSPRILAGDNEQFF

j_call: TRBJ2-7
v_call: TRBV6-5
cdr3_aa: CASSYAGRADEQYF

j_call: TRBJ2-3
v_call: TRBV2
cdr3_aa: CATTQGTSTDTQYF

j_call: TRBJ2-2
v_call: TRBV7-9
cdr3_aa: CAGFVEGHTGELFF

j_call: TRBJ2-7
v_call: TRBV5-4
cdr3_aa: CASSLGGERYEQYF

j_call: TRBJ2-3
v_call: TRBV11-1
cdr3_aa: CASSLRRSTDTQYF

j_call: TRBJ2-2
v_call: TRBV4-1
cdr3_aa: CASSRPGQQHTGELFF

j_call: TRBJ1-1
v_call: TRBV12-3/TRBV12-4
cdr3_aa: CASSFQPGEAFF

j_call: TRBJ1-6
v_call: TRBV29-1
cdr3_aa: CSVRGQGANSPLHF

j_call: TRBJ2-5
v_call: TRBV7-2
cdr3_aa: CASSLRTSGEETQYF

j_call: TRBJ2-5
v_call: TRBV5-1
cdr3_aa: CASSLYSIQETQYF

j_call: TRBJ2-1
v_call: TRBV13
cdr3_aa: CASSSTGVAGENEQFF

j_call: TRBJ1-2
v_call: TRBV12-3/TRBV12-4
cdr3_aa: CASSSSRGVWRGYTF

j_call: TRBJ1-5
v_call: TRBV6-5
cdr3_aa: CASSYGGGRRAYQPQHF

j_call: TRBJ2-3
v_call: TRBV29-1
cdr3_aa: CSVEPAFSTDTQYF

j_call: TRBJ1-5
v_call: TRBV4-3
cdr3_aa: CASSQGWSVGQPQHF

j_call: TRBJ2-3
v_call: TRBV18
cdr3_aa: CASSPPGQGRTDTQYF

j_call: TRBJ1-5
v_call: TRBV24-1
cdr3_aa: CATSDLQDQPQHF

j_call: TRBJ1-6
v_call: TRBV3-1
cdr3_aa: CASSQEGQGYNSPLHF

j_call: TRBJ1-5
v_call: TRBV16
cdr3_aa: CASSQWGEPQHF

j_call: TRBJ2-5
v_call: TRBV28
cdr3_aa: CASRSDGTPGTQYF

j_call: TRBJ2-2
v_call: TRBV7-2
cdr3_aa: CASSLVAGGVGELFF

j_call: TRBJ1-1
v_call: TRBV4-3
cdr3_aa: CASSQDGSGGSRAFF

j_call: TRBJ1-1
v_call: TRBV7-8
cdr3_aa: CASSFTGRTEAFF

j_call: TRBJ2-5
v_call: TRBV19
cdr3_aa: CASSRTGEWETQYF

j_call: TRBJ1-2
v_call: TRBV5-5
cdr3_aa: CASSLASHSFFGRYGYTF

j_call: TRBJ1-1
v_call: TRBV28
cdr3_aa: CASSIGRKNTEAFF

j_call: TRBJ1-4
v_call: TRBV5-1
cdr3_aa: CASSLVAGATNEKLFF

j_call: TRBJ2-2
v_call: TRBV7-2
cdr3_aa: CASSLQGAGELFF

j_call: TRBJ2-2
v_call: TRBV4-3
cdr3_aa: CASSQSQNTGELFF

j_call: TRBJ1-2
v_call: TRBV5-4
cdr3_aa: CASSPEQGYGYTF

j_call: TRBJ1-4
v_call: TRBV20-1
cdr3_aa: CSASEGARRRGEKLFF

j_call: TRBJ1-4
v_call: TRBV30
cdr3_aa: CAWSVFGQAQNEKLFF

j_call: TRBJ2-3
v_call: TRBV30
cdr3_aa: CAWSVQDAWNTQYF

j_call: TRBJ2-2
v_call: TRBV6-5
cdr3_aa: CASSYSGVVGELFF

j_call: TRBJ2-2
v_call: TRBV6-1
cdr3_aa: CASRRDPNTGELFF

j_call: TRBJ2-2
v_call: TRBV20-1
cdr3_aa: CSARDGIQRGNTGELFF

j_call: TRBJ1-4
v_call: TRBV20-1
cdr3_aa: CSASPGSTNEKLFF

j_call: TRBJ2-2
v_call: TRBV12-3/TRBV12-4
cdr3_aa: CASSEGQIGELFF

j_call: TRBJ2-7
v_call: TRBV5-1
cdr3_aa: CASSGGGRIDEQYF

j_call: TRBJ2-1
v_call: TRBV2
cdr3_aa: CASSSYTGGPYEQFF